These T cell receptor beta chains were read from a single sample in a study of OX40 agonist ivuxolimab in advanced cancers. TCRdb's table, derived via immunoSEQ multiplex PCR, lists solely in-frame clones and lacks some. The repertoire includes some 30,000 clones, about 86% of them detected once, and about 30% sits in the top ten. The specimen was CD4+ or CD8+ T cells sorted from blood, collected in a trial of the OX40 agonist ivuxolimab. The receptors derive from an adult with an advanced solid tumor such as melanoma, head and neck, liver or kidney cancer. CDR3s leave out the opening cysteine and the closing phenylalanine or tryptophan. Each record gives: CDR3 protein, V gene, J gene, clone size. Expanded clones get a size class; other rows say once, few or many, or leave the size out.

CDR3aa: ASSEVDGGVSYNEQF
v_gene: TRBV6-1
j_gene: TRBJ2-1
abundance: NA

CDR3aa: ASSRPSGDHTDTQY
v_gene: TRBV11-1
j_gene: TRBJ2-3
abundance: few

CDR3aa: ASSQEVNTEAF
v_gene: TRBV4-2
j_gene: TRBJ1-1
abundance: NA

CDR3aa: ASSFQGALNTEAF
v_gene: TRBV13
j_gene: TRBJ1-1
abundance: NA

CDR3aa: ASSPSSLSEQY
v_gene: TRBV14
j_gene: TRBJ2-7
abundance: NA

CDR3aa: ASRSSGNTIY
v_gene: TRBV9
j_gene: TRBJ1-3
abundance: once

CDR3aa: AWRLETDYEQY
v_gene: TRBV30
j_gene: TRBJ2-7
abundance: once

CDR3aa: ASSSEVGKAQH
v_gene: TRBV7-9
j_gene: TRBJ1-5
abundance: NA

CDR3aa: ASSQGDEQY
v_gene: TRBV13
j_gene: TRBJ2-7
abundance: many

CDR3aa: ASTSRVDTQY
v_gene: TRBV7-8
j_gene: TRBJ2-3
abundance: NA

CDR3aa: ASSYPGGTQPQH
v_gene: TRBV6-6
j_gene: TRBJ1-5
abundance: NA

CDR3aa: AWSDFQTNTGELF
v_gene: TRBV30
j_gene: TRBJ2-2
abundance: NA

CDR3aa: AISRPGQGSYEQY
v_gene: TRBV10-3
j_gene: TRBJ2-7
abundance: NA

CDR3aa: ASMGGNLETQY
v_gene: TRBV4-1
j_gene: TRBJ2-5
abundance: NA

CDR3aa: ASRSGVYEQY
v_gene: TRBV27
j_gene: TRBJ2-7
abundance: NA

CDR3aa: ASIGDGNTEAF
v_gene: TRBV6-5
j_gene: TRBJ1-1
abundance: NA

CDR3aa: ASGFSGNTQY
v_gene: TRBV27
j_gene: TRBJ2-3
abundance: NA

CDR3aa: ASSGARRDTSTDTQY
v_gene: TRBV7-8
j_gene: TRBJ2-3
abundance: NA

CDR3aa: ASSHLGGGYEQY
v_gene: TRBV11-2
j_gene: TRBJ2-7
abundance: NA

CDR3aa: ASIFSYEQY
v_gene: TRBV6-5
j_gene: TRBJ2-7
abundance: NA

CDR3aa: ASSSGQGASFWELF
v_gene: TRBV7-9
j_gene: TRBJ2-2
abundance: NA

CDR3aa: ASSPFGGYSYEQY
v_gene: TRBV5-1
j_gene: TRBJ2-7
abundance: NA

CDR3aa: ASSPLAAGGRLGQY
v_gene: TRBV27
j_gene: TRBJ2-3
abundance: NA

CDR3aa: ASSLVERLWEQF
v_gene: TRBV7-9
j_gene: TRBJ2-1
abundance: NA

CDR3aa: ASMLNSNQPQH
v_gene: TRBV19
j_gene: TRBJ1-5
abundance: few

CDR3aa: ASSQTTGANEQF
v_gene: TRBV4-2
j_gene: TRBJ2-1
abundance: once

CDR3aa: ASSSGPNTLDTQY
v_gene: TRBV13
j_gene: TRBJ2-3
abundance: NA

CDR3aa: ASSDGGRIYEQY
v_gene: TRBV25-1
j_gene: TRBJ2-7
abundance: NA

CDR3aa: ASSILAYSDEQY
v_gene: TRBV6-6
j_gene: TRBJ2-7
abundance: NA

CDR3aa: ASSSQGGTGHGYT
v_gene: TRBV9
j_gene: TRBJ1-2
abundance: NA

CDR3aa: ASSLGIYNEQF
v_gene: TRBV7-2
j_gene: TRBJ2-1
abundance: NA

CDR3aa: ASRHLGGSREANYGYT
v_gene: TRBV27
j_gene: TRBJ1-2
abundance: NA

CDR3aa: ASSPGTGGLFYGYT
v_gene: TRBV18
j_gene: TRBJ1-2
abundance: NA

CDR3aa: ASSAYGNTEAF
v_gene: TRBV7-9
j_gene: TRBJ1-1
abundance: NA

CDR3aa: ASSSRRDRTKQQF
v_gene: TRBV7-6
j_gene: TRBJ2-1
abundance: once

CDR3aa: ASSLLLGDLQETQY
v_gene: TRBV7-9
j_gene: TRBJ2-5
abundance: NA

CDR3aa: ASGILSTDTQY
v_gene: TRBV7-6
j_gene: TRBJ2-3
abundance: NA

CDR3aa: ATLSGGPTHEQY
v_gene: TRBV10-2
j_gene: TRBJ2-7
abundance: NA

CDR3aa: ASSHRDRVYEQY
v_gene: TRBV7-6
j_gene: TRBJ2-7
abundance: NA

CDR3aa: ASSPNEKLF
v_gene: TRBV25-1
j_gene: TRBJ1-4
abundance: NA

CDR3aa: ASSLVRDTLGEQY
v_gene: TRBV7-6
j_gene: TRBJ2-7
abundance: NA

CDR3aa: ATSREEGLYNQPQH
v_gene: TRBV15
j_gene: TRBJ1-5
abundance: NA

CDR3aa: ASRGGFGNTIY
v_gene: TRBV28
j_gene: TRBJ1-3
abundance: NA

CDR3aa: ACNTLAGGWAKNIQY
v_gene: TRBV30
j_gene: TRBJ2-4
abundance: NA

CDR3aa: ASSVFDRGPYEQY
v_gene: TRBV9
j_gene: TRBJ2-7
abundance: NA

CDR3aa: ASSLSAGDSYNEQF
v_gene: TRBV7-7
j_gene: TRBJ2-1
abundance: NA

CDR3aa: ASSEGSTGNTIY
v_gene: TRBV5-5
j_gene: TRBJ1-3
abundance: NA

CDR3aa: ASSLSAHNEQF
v_gene: TRBV6-6
j_gene: TRBJ2-1
abundance: NA

CDR3aa: ASSQETGLPETF
v_gene: TRBV4-1
j_gene: TRBJ1-1
abundance: once

CDR3aa: ASSSRTAYGYT
v_gene: TRBV10-1
j_gene: TRBJ1-2
abundance: NA

CDR3aa: SAGGGLTYEQY
v_gene: TRBV29-1
j_gene: TRBJ2-7
abundance: NA

CDR3aa: SARPSEQF
v_gene: TRBV20-1
j_gene: TRBJ2-1
abundance: NA

CDR3aa: ASSIWQGNGNTIY
v_gene: TRBV21-1
j_gene: TRBJ1-3
abundance: NA

CDR3aa: ASSLASEQY
v_gene: TRBV28
j_gene: TRBJ2-7
abundance: once

CDR3aa: ASRNPDEQY
v_gene: TRBV27
j_gene: TRBJ2-7
abundance: NA

CDR3aa: ASSLGRTPGDSEAF
v_gene: TRBV11-2
j_gene: TRBJ1-1
abundance: NA

CDR3aa: ASSKGHRVITNYGYT
v_gene: TRBV21-1
j_gene: TRBJ1-2
abundance: NA

CDR3aa: ASGLAGVRETQY
v_gene: TRBV2
j_gene: TRBJ2-5
abundance: once

CDR3aa: ASSDTGYEQY
v_gene: TRBV25-1
j_gene: TRBJ2-7
abundance: NA